The source of this TCR beta chain is a study of blood T cell repertoires in COVID-19. Turning to the study itself: The samples span acute and convalescent COVID-19 from the United States, Italy and Spain. The analysed material was cDNA or gDNA that came from T cells, B-cell-depleted T cells, or PBMCs.

Some clones are missing from TCRdb's copy, which holds only in-frame ones; the method was immunoSEQ multiplex PCR. This sample yields 150,000 to 170,000 clones, of which approximately 73% are seen a single time; roughly 3.7% belongs to the top ten. The sequenced sample consisted of peripheral blood. This TCR was sampled from a woman of 80 years or more with acute or convalescent COVID-19.

CDR3 residues: CASSLGLRQLNTEAFF. For the CDR3, the DNA is TGTGCCAGCAGCTTAGGACTTAGACAGTTGAACACTGAAGCTTTCTTT. The chain couples TRBV7-8 to TRBJ1-1, with a weak D call TRBD1 (5 bases). The V gene lost 1 base and the J gene lost 0 bases, with 12 bases spanning the gap. Germline CDR1 and CDR2: SGHVS and FQNEAQ. This CDR3 has 16 amino acids.